This TCR beta chain comes out of a study of cytomegalovirus exposure and HLA in healthy donors. The PCR ran on 60 Vbeta and 13 Jbeta primers. Repertoires were generated with immunoSEQ multiplex PCR, while TCRdb's copy carries only in-frame clones and drops some. Among roughly 150,000 clones listed, roughly four fifths were seen once. Germline CDR1 and CDR2: MNHEY and SVGAGI. The ends were cut back, 6 bases at V and 4 bases at J, with 4 bases in the middle. This CDR3 spans 11 amino acids. Note on this clone: Other DNA sequences of this sample code for an identical CDR3.

Source material: PBMCs. This receptor was taken from a man between 18 and 29 years old in good health and CMV-seronegative. V gene TRBV6-5 combines with J gene TRBJ2-1, with D uncertain. The CDR3 DNA sequence: TGTGCCAGCAGCCTATACAATGAGCAGTTCTTC. This gives the protein CASSLYNEQFF.